The 28 T cell receptor beta chains listed next were all sequenced from one sample in a study of OX40 agonist ivuxolimab in advanced cancers. Clones were sequenced by immunoSEQ multiplex PCR, and TCRdb holds only the in-frame ones, with some missing. The table records under 80,000 clones, about nine tenths of them present only once. The sequencing here drew on CD4+ or CD8+ T cells sorted from blood, taken in a trial of the OX40 agonist ivuxolimab. These receptors were obtained from an adult with an advanced solid tumor such as melanoma, head and neck, liver or kidney cancer.

The chain combines TRBV4-2 with TRBJ2-7, with no clear D. The CDR3 sequence is 14 residues long. The ends were cut back, 3 bases at V and 1 base at J, with 10 bases in the middle. In germline, CDR1 is LGHNA, CDR2 YNFKEQ. CDR3 sequence: CASSHRLLSYEQYF. CDR3 DNA: TGTGCCAGCAGCCATCGCCTCCTTTCCTACGAGCAGTACTTC.

The rearrangement uses TRBV2 and TRBJ1-5; 12 positions match TRBD1. Trimming removed 5 bases from V and 5 bases from J; junction bases left unmatched: 4. Germline V gene data show CDR1 as SNHLY and CDR2 as FYNNEI. The CDR3 is made up of 15 amino acids. CDR3 in amino acids: CASSRGDRGHQPQHF. CDR3 sequence (DNA): TGTGCCAGCAGTCGGGGGGACAGGGGGCATCAGCCCCAGCATTTT.

The gene calls are TRBV30 and TRBJ1-6; possibly TRBD1 for D (5 bases). Germline V gene data show CDR1 as GTSNPN and CDR2 as SVGIG (reference sequence). The V and J ends lost 3 bases and 7 bases respectively, with 13 bases between them. CDR3 length: 14 amino acids. CDR3 in DNA: TGTGCCTGGAGGTTGGGAAGGGGAAATTCACCCCTCCACTTT. This gives the protein CAWRLGRGNSPLHF.

The chain has TRBV7-2 and TRBJ2-3; 7 bases agree with TRBD1. CDR3 length equals 17 residues. V was pared by 5 bases and J by 0 bases, with 11 bases of the junction left unmatched. Germline loops: CDR1 SGHTA, CDR2 FQGNSA. CDR3 in DNA: TGTGCCAGCAGCCCCGGCCCCAAGGGGGCTAGCACAGATACGCAGTATTTT. This codes for CASSPGPKGASTDTQYF.

The chain has TRBV10-2 and TRBJ2-2, with 10 positions matching TRBD2. Germline-derived CDR1 and CDR2 are WSHSY and SAAADI. V lost 6 bases and J lost 7; bases outside the gene matches: 5. The CDR3 has 14 residues. In DNA, the CDR3 is TGCGCCAGCAGGCTAGCGGGAGCGGACGGGGAGCTGTTTTTT. It codes for CASRLAGADGELFF.

This clone was detected only a few times. The gene calls are TRBV6-6 and TRBJ2-7; D is uncertain. The germline CDR1 and CDR2 sequences are MNHNY and SVGAGI (reference sequence). Trimming pared 6 bases from V and 8 bases from J, leaving 11 bases between. This CDR3 is 11 amino acids long. Here the CDR3 DNA reads TGTGCCAGCAGCCCCGCCGCTCAGCAGTACTTC. Its protein product is CASSPAAQQYF.

J is TRBJ2-3 and V is TRBV6-5; tentative D call: TRBD2 (6 bases). This CDR3 spans 14 amino acids. Trimming took 2 bases from V and 9 from J, leaving 15 bases between them. Per germline, CDR1 MNHEY and CDR2 SVGAGI. The DNA of the CDR3 is TGTGCCAGCAGTTACCCGGCGCTGCGGGGCACGCAGTATTTT. It translates to CASSYPALRGTQYF.

The chain links TRBV2 to TRBJ1-1, with D maybe TRBD1 (5 bases). The CDR3 covers 13 residues. V dropped 5 bases and J dropped 0 bases, with 7 bases sitting between them. The germline V gene encodes CDR1 SNHLY and CDR2 FYNNEI. The CDR3 region has the DNA TGTGCCAGCAGTAAACAGGTGAACACTGAAGCTTTCTTT. Protein sequence: CASSKQVNTEAFF.

For this clone: Distinct nucleotide sequences in the sample also encode this CDR3. The chain links TRBV6-5 to TRBJ2-7; the D gene could be TRBD1 or TRBD2 (5 bases each). Germline loops: CDR1 MNHEY, CDR2 SVGAGI. V lost 5 bases and J 0 bases, leaving 14 bases between the germline ends. This CDR3 has 15 amino acids. The CDR3 DNA follows: TGTGCCAGCAGTCGTACGGGGACCTTCTCCTACGAGCAGTACTTC. As protein: CASSRTGTFSYEQYF.

The chain is built from TRBV10-1 and TRBJ2-7, with 9 bases that match TRBD2. This CDR3 is 14 amino acids long. The junction had 8 bases not matched to a gene; V was cut back by 8 bases and J by 3 bases. Germline V gene data show CDR1 as WNHNN and CDR2 as SYGVQD (reference sequence). This CDR3 is CASPEGSGGYEQYF. The CDR3 nucleotides read TGCGCCAGCCCCGAAGGTAGCGGGGGCTACGAGCAGTACTTC.

This clone was seen a handful of times. This rearrangement joins TRBV9 to TRBJ2-1; a possible D gene is TRBD1 (6 bases). CDR3 size: 16 residues. Trimming took off 3 bases at V and 0 bases at J, with 13 bases between the two ends. Germline V gene data show CDR1 as SGDLS and CDR2 as YYNGEE. The CDR3 here is CASSDPSRGSYNEQFF. CDR3 in DNA: TGTGCCAGCAGCGACCCTAGCAGGGGCTCCTACAATGAGCAGTTCTTC.

The chain uses TRBV7-9 and TRBJ2-7, with 10 bases matching TRBD1. The V segment lost 6 bases and the J segment 0 bases; nucleotides outside the gene matches: 5. The CDR3 covers 15 residues. CDR1 SEHNR and CDR2 FQNEAQ come from the germline V gene (reference sequence). This chain's CDR3 is CASSSGTGVSYEQYF. The CDR3 coding sequence is TGTGCCAGCAGTTCGGGGACAGGGGTCTCCTACGAGCAGTACTTC.

The rearrangement uses TRBV2 and TRBJ2-1; 11 bases match TRBD2. V lost 8 bases, J lost 7 bases, and 7 bases stayed unmatched. This CDR3 contains 14 residues. Germline CDR1 reads SNHLY; CDR2 reads FYNNEI. In DNA form, the CDR3 reads TGTGCCAGCGCCCAGGGACTAGCGGTGAATGAGCAGTTCTTC. The encoded protein is CASAQGLAVNEQFF.

The chain combines TRBV7-9 with TRBJ1-5; 9 positions agree with TRBD1. Germline CDR1 and CDR2: SEHNR and FQNEAQ (reference sequence). V lost 5 bases to trimming and J lost 6 bases; unmatched junction nucleotides: 11. CDR3 size: 16 residues. CDR3 sequence reads: CASSLGTGSGSQPQHF. The CDR3 region has the DNA TGTGCCAGCAGCCTTGGGACAGGGAGTGGTAGTCAGCCCCAGCATTTT.

The rearrangement links TRBV6-5 to TRBJ1-4; the match to TRBD1 covers 12 bases. Germline CDR1 and CDR2: MNHEY and SVGAGI. The CDR3 loop spans 15 amino acids. The trim removed 6 bases at V and 8 bases at J, leaving 7 bases unmatched. CDR3 loop: CASRRTGTGGEKLFF. CDR3 in DNA: TGTGCCAGCAGACGTACCGGGACAGGGGGCGAAAAACTGTTTTTT.

This clone is a singleton in its sample. This chain connects TRBV5-1 to TRBJ1-1; perhaps TRBD1 as D (5 bases). The CDR3 has 13 residues. V gave up 2 bases and J gave up 4 bases, with 9 bases separating them. The germline CDR1 and CDR2 sequences are SGHRS and YFSETQ. The CDR3 reads CASSLQEGTEAFF. CDR3 coding DNA: TGCGCCAGCAGCTTACAGGAGGGCACTGAAGCTTTCTTT.

The rearrangement joins TRBV18 to TRBJ1-1; D call uncertain. The CDR3 covers 16 residues. In germline, CDR1 is KGHSH, CDR2 LQKENI. The ends were cut back, 6 bases at V and 1 base at J, with 18 bases in the middle. DNA for the CDR3: TGTGCCAGCTCCCCCTCTTCTACAGAGAAGAACACTGAAGCTTTCTTT. It is translated as CASSPSSTEKNTEAFF.

This clone was counted once. This chain uses TRBV7-2 with TRBJ2-7; the D is unclear. The CDR3 is 15 amino acids. V lost 1 base and J 0 bases, leaving 10 bases between the germline ends. Germline CDR1 and CDR2: SGHTA and FQGNSA. The CDR3 sequence: CASSLDRFSSYEQYF. The CDR3 region has the DNA TGTGCCAGCAGCTTAGACAGATTCAGCTCCTACGAGCAGTACTTC. The whole variable domain, filled in from reference TRBV7-2 and TRBJ2-7, reads GAGVSQSPSNKVTEKGKDVELRCDPISGHTALYWYRQSLGQGLEFLIYFQGNSAPDKSGLPSDRFSAERTGGSVSTLTIQRTQQEDSAVYLCASSLDRFSSYEQYFGPGTRLTVT.

DNA of the CDR3: TGTGCCAGCAGTTTATTCGGCACCGGGGAGCTGTTTTTT. It codes for CASSLFGTGELFF. V gene TRBV27 combines with J gene TRBJ2-2, with D unresolved. V was trimmed by 1 base and J by 4 bases, leaving 4 bases between them. From germline, CDR1 is MNHEY and CDR2 SMNVEV (reference sequence). The CDR3 is 13 amino acids.

The gene calls are TRBV10-3 and TRBJ1-2; D is undetermined. Looked up from germline, CDR1 is ENHRY and CDR2 is SYGVKD. V dropped 0 bases and J dropped 0 bases, with 8 bases sitting between them. The CDR3 has 15 amino acids. DNA of the CDR3: TGTGCCATCAGTGAGTCGGGTCCGGCTAACTATGGCTACACCTTC. Encoded protein: CAISESGPANYGYTF.

This clone was recorded once. The chain is built from TRBV15 and TRBJ1-5, with D maybe TRBD1 (6 bases). V was cut by 1 base and J by 4 bases, with 11 bases left in between. Germline-derived CDR1 and CDR2 are LNHNV and YYDKDF (reference sequence). The CDR3 spans 15 residues. Written as DNA, the CDR3 is TGTGCCACCAGCAGAGGTCTCCAGGGGAATCAGCCCCAGCATTTT. Translating gives CATSRGLQGNQPQHF.

The CDR3 region is CASSSTSGGSYEQYF. The CDR3 DNA is TGTGCCAGCAGTTCAACTAGCGGGGGCTCCTACGAGCAGTACTTC. This rearrangement joins TRBV6-6 to TRBJ2-7; TRBD2 matches 11 bases. The ends lost 4 bases at V and 0 bases at J; junction bases unmatched: 2. CDR1 and CDR2 from the germline V gene are MNHNY and SVGAGI (reference sequence). This CDR3 has 15 residues.

V usage is TRBV4-3 and J usage is TRBJ2-1; TRBD1 might be the D (5 bases). CDR3 length: 15 amino acids. Germline V gene lookup returns CDR1 LGHNA and CDR2 YSLEER. The ends were cut back, 1 base at V and 2 bases at J, with 9 bases in the middle. CDR3 in amino acids: CASSQGPGPYNEQFF. The CDR3, as DNA: TGCGCCAGCAGCCAAGGGCCAGGGCCCTACAATGAGCAGTTCTTC.

This rearrangement joins TRBV14 to TRBJ2-3, with TRBD2 matching 9 bases. The CDR3 runs to 16 residues. V dropped 5 bases and J dropped 2; count of bases not matched to a gene: 8. CDR1 SGHDN and CDR2 FVKESK come from the germline V gene. The CDR3 spells CASSSRLADFTDTQYF. The CDR3 coding sequence is TGTGCCAGCAGCTCTCGACTAGCGGATTTCACAGATACGCAGTATTTT. Filled out from reference TRBV14 and TRBJ2-3, the complete variable domain reads EAGVTQFPSHSVIEKGQTVTLRCDPISGHDNLYWYRRVMGKEIKFLLHFVKESKQDESGMPNNRFLAERTGGTYSTLKVQPAELEDSGVYFCASSSRLADFTDTQYFGPGTRLTVL.

The chain recombines TRBV7-5 with TRBJ2-7; no check of the table's D call, TRBD2, against the DNA was made. TRBV7-5 is a recognized pseudogene. This CDR3 has 16 amino acids. CDR3 protein: CARSLGARYAVNEQYF. The CDR3 nucleotides read TGTGCCAGAAGCTTAGGAGCCCGTTATGCGGTTAACGAGCAGTACTTC.

The rearrangement uses TRBV14 and TRBJ1-1; D gene uncertain. V lost 0 bases and J 0 bases, leaving 11 bases between the germline ends. The CDR3 runs to 16 residues. Germline V gene lookup returns CDR1 SGHDN and CDR2 FVKESK. The CDR3 spells CASSQETTGMNTEAFF. CDR3 DNA: TGTGCCAGCAGCCAAGAAACTACGGGAATGAACACTGAAGCTTTCTTT.

The rearrangement links TRBV7-8 to TRBJ2-7; 9 bases fit TRBD2. V shed 2 bases and J 1 base; nucleotides not matched to a gene: 0. CDR1 and CDR2 (germline): SGHVS, FQNEAQ. There are 14 residues in the CDR3. The CDR3 DNA sequence: TGTGCCAGCAGCTTAAGCGGGGGGTCCTACGAGCAGTACTTC. This sequence encodes CASSLSGGSYEQYF.

This clone was recorded once. This chain uses TRBV6-1 with TRBJ2-5, with TRBD1 matching over 8 bases. The CDR3 is 13 amino acids. After removal of 5 bases from V and 5 bases from J, the junction contained 4 bases not matched to a gene. The germline gives CDR1 MNHNS, CDR2 SASEGT. DNA for the CDR3: TGTGCCAGCAGTCGACAGGGGAGCGAGACCCAGTACTTC. This sequence encodes CASSRQGSETQYF.